Below are 22 T cell receptor beta chains sequenced from a single sample in a study of blood T cell repertoires in COVID-19. The protocol was immunoSEQ multiplex PCR, while the TCRdb copy is restricted to in-frame clones and leaves out a portion. The data contain around 290,000 clones, approximately 90% of them singletons. Material: peripheral blood. Receptor source: a woman in her 30s with COVID-19, enrolled during active disease.

The genes are TRBV6-5 and TRBJ1-2, with 9 bases matching TRBD1. Germline lookup yields CDR1 MNHEY and CDR2 SVGAGI. This CDR3 contains 13 residues. Losses at the gene ends were 8 bases for V and 7 bases for J; bases not matched to a gene: 8. CDR3 DNA sequence: TGTGCCAGCGGTCAACAGGGGGCGTCTGGCTACACCTTC. Its protein product is CASGQQGASGYTF.

This rearrangement joins TRBV5-6 to TRBJ2-5; D ambiguous. V was cut by 4 bases and J by 5 bases, with 18 bases left in between. The CDR3 sequence is 15 residues long. Germline V lookup: CDR1 SGHDT, CDR2 YYEEEE. CDR3 sequence (DNA): TGTGCCAGCAGCCTCCACCCGTCTGCGCGCGAGACCCAGTACTTC. This encodes CASSLHPSARETQYF.

This chain joins TRBV30 and TRBJ2-5; 13 positions match TRBD2. The CDR3 loop spans 17 amino acids. With V trimmed by 4 bases and J by 4 bases, 12 bases remained unmatched. CDR1 GTSNPN and CDR2 SVGIG come from the germline V gene (reference sequence). The CDR3, as DNA: TGTGCCTGGACCCTCGGACTAGCGGGAGTGGGGCGAGAGACCCAGTACTTC. This codes for CAWTLGLAGVGRETQYF.

The chain is built from TRBV7-2 and TRBJ1-4; no clear D. The V and J ends lost 5 bases and 0 bases respectively, with 10 bases between them. Per germline, CDR1 SGHTA and CDR2 FQGNSA. This CDR3 spans 15 amino acids. CDR3 nucleotides: TGTGCCAGCAGCCCCCATCAATCAACTAATGAAAAACTGTTTTTT. Translated, it gives CASSPHQSTNEKLFF.

The chain is built from TRBV15 and TRBJ2-2; 7 nucleotides align to TRBD1. Germline CDR1 reads LNHNV; CDR2 reads YYDKDF (reference sequence). Trimming at V came to 8 bases and at J to 1 base, leaving 4 bases not matched to a gene. The length of the CDR3 is 14 residues. The CDR3 sequence is CATRGQMNTGELFF. CDR3 in DNA: TGTGCCACCCGGGGACAGATGAACACCGGGGAGCTGTTTTTT.

The chain uses TRBV19 and TRBJ1-4; D is undetermined. Trimming removed 7 bases from V and 4 bases from J, with 13 bases in between. Germline CDR1 and CDR2: LNHDA and SQIVND (reference sequence). The CDR3 covers 14 residues. The CDR3 DNA sequence: TGTGCCAGTACCTCAAACCGGTTTAATGAAAAACTGTTTTTT. Its translation: CASTSNRFNEKLFF.

This chain's CDR3 is CASSRGDRNVLVNTEAFF. CDR3 in DNA: TGCGCCAGCAGCCGTGGGGACAGAAATGTCCTAGTGAACACTGAAGCTTTCTTT. The gene calls are TRBV5-1 and TRBJ1-1, with TRBD1 matching 7 bases. V was pared by 4 bases and J by 0 bases, with 15 bases of the junction left unmatched. Germline CDR1 is SGHRS and CDR2 is YFSETQ. The CDR3 runs 18 residues.

The gene calls are TRBV27 and TRBJ2-3; 10 positions match TRBD2. CDR1 is MNHEY, CDR2 SMNVEV, per germline (reference sequence). V was clipped by 8 bases and J by 2 bases; unmatched bases: 7. The CDR3 has 15 residues. The CDR3 loop reads CASSGLALNTDTQYF. The CDR3 DNA follows: TGTGCCAGCTCGGGACTAGCGTTAAACACAGATACGCAGTATTTT.

The chain uses TRBV6-5 and TRBJ1-1, with D perhaps TRBD1 (6 bases). Germline V gene lookup returns CDR1 MNHEY and CDR2 SVGAGI. This CDR3 is built from 15 residues. Trimming left V 2 bases short and J 6 bases short, with 16 bases between. The CDR3 loop is CASSYAGGVGAEAFF. The CDR3 region has the DNA TGTGCCAGCAGTTACGCGGGGGGCGTGGGAGCTGAAGCTTTCTTT.

This clone was detected once. CDR3 sequence reads: CASSHPGLARYNEQFF. CDR3 nucleotide sequence: TGTGCCAGCAGCCATCCTGGACTAGCGCGATACAATGAGCAGTTCTTC. J is TRBJ2-1 and V is TRBV7-8; TRBD2 aligns across 9 bases. J gave up 4 bases and V 5 bases, and 9 bases lay outside the gene matches. CDR3 length equals 16 residues. Germline V gene data show CDR1 as SGHVS and CDR2 as FQNEAQ.

The V and J genes are TRBV19 and TRBJ2-1; D is unresolved. Looked up from germline, CDR1 is LNHDA and CDR2 is SQIVND (reference sequence). The CDR3 consists of 13 residues. Trimming cost V 3 bases and J 7 bases, with 10 bases left between them. As DNA, the CDR3 is TGTGCCAGTAGTATCACAACCCCGAATGAGCAGTTCTTC. As protein: CASSITTPNEQFF.

This rearrangement joins TRBV12-2 to TRBJ1-2. TRBV12-2 constitutes a pseudogene. CDR3 size: 14 residues. CDR3 nucleotide sequence: TGTGCAAGTCGCCCGCGGCCCAAGGACTATGGCTACACCTTC. This translates into CASRPRPKDYGYTF.

The V and J genes are TRBV6-4 and TRBJ2-2, with TRBD1 identical over 9 bases. This CDR3 comprises 15 residues. The germline CDR1 and CDR2 sequences are MRHNA and SNTAGT. V shed 6 bases, J shed 3 bases, and the junction held 5 bases outside the gene matches. In DNA, the CDR3 is TGTGCCAGCAGCTTCAGGACAGGGGACACCGGGGAGCTGTTTTTT. This sequence encodes CASSFRTGDTGELFF.

The chain has TRBV7-9 and TRBJ2-2; D uncertain. This CDR3 is 14 amino acids long. V was clipped by 5 bases and J by 2 bases, with 9 bases between them. In germline, CDR1 is SEHNR, CDR2 FQNEAQ (reference sequence). The CDR3 loop reads CASSPISNTGELFF. CDR3 coding DNA: TGTGCCAGCAGCCCAATTAGCAACACCGGGGAGCTGTTTTTT.

This chain joins TRBV24-1 and TRBJ2-1; 7 bases fit TRBD2. Trimming cost V 0 bases and J 4 bases; bases outside gene matches: 5. The CDR3 is made up of 16 amino acids. Germline V gene sequence: CDR1 KGHDR, CDR2 SFDVKD. The CDR3 DNA is TGTGCCACCAGTGATTTGACGGGAGGCCATTACAATGAGCAGTTCTTC. This encodes CATSDLTGGHYNEQFF.

This clone was seen a few times. The chain uses TRBV19 and TRBJ1-5, with 8 bases identical to TRBD1. J gave up 2 bases and V 5 bases, and 20 bases lay outside the gene matches. The CDR3 runs 20 residues. CDR1 is LNHDA and CDR2 is SQIVND in the germline V gene (reference sequence). This chain's CDR3 is CASSPSSQGAREVGNQPQHF. The CDR3 bases are TGTGCCAGTAGTCCCTCCTCTCAGGGGGCGAGGGAAGTAGGCAATCAGCCCCAGCATTTT.

Remarks on this clone: The sample contains more than one DNA sequence encoding this CDR3. The V call is TRBV28, the J call TRBJ1-5; 7 nucleotides line up with TRBD1. V lost 4 bases to trimming and J lost 7 bases; unmatched junction nucleotides: 7. The V gene's germline CDR1 is MDHEN and CDR2 SYDVKM. This CDR3 region has 14 residues. The CDR3 protein is CASSSRQGSQPQHF. The DNA for the CDR3 is TGTGCCAGCAGTTCAAGACAGGGTAGCCAGCCCCAGCATTTT.

This chain connects TRBV7-9 to TRBJ2-7, with 8 nucleotides matching TRBD1. Germline V gives CDR1 SEHNR, CDR2 FQNEAQ (reference sequence). With V trimmed by 5 bases and J by 2 bases, 5 bases remained unmatched. The CDR3 runs to 14 residues. The CDR3 DNA sequence: TGTGCCAGCAGCCCCGGGACAGGAGCCTACGAGCAGTACTTC. Amino acid sequence: CASSPGTGAYEQYF.

The chain recombines TRBV29-1 with TRBJ2-1, with TRBD2 matching 9 bases. This CDR3 region has 16 residues. V lost 5 bases and J lost 7; bases outside the gene matches: 15. Germline lookup yields CDR1 SQVTM and CDR2 ANQGSEA. CDR3 bases: TGCAGCGTTCTTCCCTATGGTAGCGGGAGTAGGAATGAGCAGTTCTTC. Amino acid sequence: CSVLPYGSGSRNEQFF.

Here the CDR3 DNA reads TGTGCCTGGAGTGTACTACGCCTTACCCTCGGAAACACCATATATTTT. This codes for CAWSVLRLTLGNTIYF. J is TRBJ1-3 and V is TRBV30; D remains ambiguous. Trimming pared 0 bases from V and 4 bases from J, leaving 16 bases between. This CDR3 region has 16 residues. The germline V gene encodes CDR1 GTSNPN and CDR2 SVGIG (reference sequence).

The chain links TRBV6-5 to TRBJ2-7; perhaps TRBD1 as D (6 bases). The germline CDR1 and CDR2 sequences are MNHEY and SVGAGI. V shed 6 bases and J shed 2 bases, with 11 bases lying between them. The CDR3 has 13 residues. The CDR3 protein is CASSPGHTYEQYF. CDR3 in DNA: TGTGCCAGCAGCCCGGGACACACCTACGAGCAGTACTTC.

The genes are TRBV28 and TRBJ2-1, with 11 bases lining up with TRBD2. Per germline, CDR1 MDHEN and CDR2 SYDVKM. The CDR3 is 16 residues long. The V gene end was trimmed by 5 bases and the J gene end by 4 bases; junction bases not matched to a gene: 7. The CDR3 DNA reads as TGTGCCAGCAGTACCACTAGCGGGGGTCTTTACAATGAGCAGTTCTTC. Its translation: CASSTTSGGLYNEQFF.